These T cell receptor beta chains were read from a single sample in a study of blood T cell repertoires in COVID-19. Repertoires were generated with immunoSEQ multiplex PCR, while TCRdb's copy carries only in-frame clones and drops some. The repertoire holds roughly 130,000 clones, around 87% seen once, with about 3.6% in the top ten. The sample was peripheral blood. Receptors originate from a woman in her sixties with acute or convalescent COVID-19. Both conserved end residues are part of each CDR3. The order of the fields is clone size, V gene, CDR3 protein. Clone size is not always given. Where it is, it says once, few, many or a class for expanded clones.

clone size: -; V gene: TRBV10-1; CDR3 protein: CASSEGRGATYNEQFF
clone size: -; V gene: TRBV9; CDR3 protein: CASAFGDEQYF
clone size: -; V gene: TRBV25-1; CDR3 protein: CASSLRAGGNTGELFF
clone size: once; V gene: TRBV2; CDR3 protein: CASSWGGNQPQHF
clone size: few; V gene: TRBV5-1; CDR3 protein: CASSLGLAGYNEQFF
clone size: few; V gene: TRBV3-1/TRBV3-2; CDR3 protein: CASSQGTGQAFF
clone size: -; V gene: TRBV27; CDR3 protein: CASSPGQGSAGYTF
clone size: -; V gene: TRBV6-6; CDR3 protein: CASSYSDRGIEKLFF
clone size: -; V gene: TRBV28; CDR3 protein: CASSWGRGTQYF
clone size: -; V gene: TRBV4-1; CDR3 protein: CASSQGQGTYNEQFF
clone size: -; V gene: TRBV6-5; CDR3 protein: CASRRQGAEQPQHF
clone size: -; V gene: TRBV7-8; CDR3 protein: CASSLSWGANTGELFF
clone size: -; V gene: TRBV28; CDR3 protein: CASSSRQLNEKLFF
clone size: -; V gene: TRBV5-1; CDR3 protein: CASSSPGNTGELFF
clone size: few; V gene: TRBV23-1; CDR3 protein: CASSQFPGGGNQPQHF
clone size: -; V gene: TRBV5-1; CDR3 protein: CASSLAGGWGNEQFF
clone size: -; V gene: TRBV6-6; CDR3 protein: CASSYSSGETEAFF
clone size: -; V gene: TRBV18; CDR3 protein: CASSPRGQLTQETQYF
clone size: once; V gene: TRBV7-3; CDR3 protein: CASSPGTGVYNEQFF
clone size: -; V gene: TRBV29-1; CDR3 protein: CSATTGDSNQPQHF
clone size: -; V gene: TRBV3-1/TRBV3-2; CDR3 protein: CASSPTWRASSYNEQFF
clone size: -; V gene: TRBV5-4; CDR3 protein: CASSLGGNRDTEAFF
clone size: -; V gene: TRBV19; CDR3 protein: CASSIGTGAYTF
clone size: -; V gene: TRBV6-1; CDR3 protein: CASRELRQGLGNQPQHF
clone size: -; V gene: TRBV11-1; CDR3 protein: CASSSPTGTIYF
clone size: -; V gene: TRBV6-2/TRBV6-3; CDR3 protein: CASSDPGQISGNTIYF
clone size: -; V gene: TRBV24-1; CDR3 protein: CATSELSGTGFFNEQFF
clone size: -; V gene: TRBV19; CDR3 protein: CASTKHIYEQYF
clone size: -; V gene: TRBV5-1; CDR3 protein: CASSLLSSGDTQYF
clone size: -; V gene: TRBV5-4; CDR3 protein: CASSSQGADTQYF
clone size: -; V gene: TRBV5-1; CDR3 protein: CASSAGLADQETQYF
clone size: few; V gene: TRBV27; CDR3 protein: CASSLLGQANTEAFF
clone size: -; V gene: TRBV9; CDR3 protein: CASSYGDIASGYTF
clone size: -; V gene: TRBV28; CDR3 protein: CASSPQGFGYGYTF
clone size: -; V gene: TRBV30; CDR3 protein: CACFPGQGFGGYTF
clone size: -; V gene: TRBV15; CDR3 protein: CATSRDSGLAGVIEQFF
clone size: once; V gene: TRBV5-1; CDR3 protein: CASSQRTGNTGELFF